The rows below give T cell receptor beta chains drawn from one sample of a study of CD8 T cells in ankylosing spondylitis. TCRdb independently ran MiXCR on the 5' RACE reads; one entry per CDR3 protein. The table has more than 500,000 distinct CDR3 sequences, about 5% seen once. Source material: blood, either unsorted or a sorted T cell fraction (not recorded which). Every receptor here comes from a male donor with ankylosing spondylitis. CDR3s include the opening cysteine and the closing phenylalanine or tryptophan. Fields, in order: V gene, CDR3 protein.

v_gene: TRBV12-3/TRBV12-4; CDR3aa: CASSFVFNEQFF
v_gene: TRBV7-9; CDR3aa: CASSRQGELETQYF
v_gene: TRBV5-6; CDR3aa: CASSLATEGHNEQFF
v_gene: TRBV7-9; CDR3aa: CASSLGIGLQDENEQFF
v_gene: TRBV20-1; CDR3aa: CSARDPGRGNTEAFF
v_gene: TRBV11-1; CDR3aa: CASSLRRVGGSGANVLTF
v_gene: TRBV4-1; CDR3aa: CASSQVWAGSYEQYF
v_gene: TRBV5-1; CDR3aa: CASSLSRQGTEAFF
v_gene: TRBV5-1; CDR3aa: CASSLVGDYTYNEQFF
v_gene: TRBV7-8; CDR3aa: CASSLRQGATTNEKLFF
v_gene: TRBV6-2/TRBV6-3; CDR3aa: CASSYKSGRYNEQFF
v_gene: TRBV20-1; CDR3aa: CSVTDRARNQPQHF
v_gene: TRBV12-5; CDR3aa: CASLGPKNTEAFF
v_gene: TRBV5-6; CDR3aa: CASSLWRQGGLDTQYF
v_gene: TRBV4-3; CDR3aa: CASSQGFGARQPQHF
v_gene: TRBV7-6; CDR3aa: CASSFWELTYEQYF
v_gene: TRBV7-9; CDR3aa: CASSFGVGQGTQYF
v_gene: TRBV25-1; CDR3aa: CASSIRREATNEKLFF
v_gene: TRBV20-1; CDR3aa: CSAPRDRGADTQYF
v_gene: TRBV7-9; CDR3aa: CASIDIRGQGNTGELFF
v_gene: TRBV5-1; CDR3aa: CASSLQAGGTQETQYF
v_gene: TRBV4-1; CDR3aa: CASSHPGGAGDTQYF
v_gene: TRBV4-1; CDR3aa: CASSRSGTGDGDEQFF
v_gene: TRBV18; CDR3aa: CASYRDRGPLFSYEQYF
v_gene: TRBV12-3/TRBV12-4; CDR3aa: CASSLQPGQGRDIIYF